The 5 T cell receptor beta chains in this list originate from one sample, sequenced in a study of CD8+CD57+ T cells in acquired aplastic anemia (dated by TCRdb to 2017 to 2018). Sequencing was performed on an Illumina HiSeq 2000. Profiling of TCR beta VDJ combinations and CDR3 sequences used genomic DNA as the template. The public reads were reprocessed in TCRdb via fastp at Q25 and MiXCR, keeping in-frame beta chains. Under each unique CDR3 protein, matching rows form one entry showing the most common genes and DNA. This sample holds hundreds of thousands of distinct CDR3 sequences; 60% to 80% were observed only once. The ten biggest clones cover approximately 4% of the sample. Material: sorted CD4+, CD8+, or CD8+CD57+ T cells (not recorded which) from PBMCs. All receptors come from a human donor in good health, serving as a control.

This chain connects TRBV3-1 to TRBJ2-7; D not resolved. Germline V gene lookup returns CDR1 LGHDT and CDR2 YNNKEL (reference sequence). The length of the CDR3 is 13 residues. V lost 3 bases and J lost 1, with 7 bases in between. Here the CDR3 reads CASSQANSYEQYF. CDR3 coding DNA: TGTGCCAGCAGCCAGGCCAATTCCTACGAGCAGTACTTC.

The rearrangement joins TRBV7-8 to TRBJ1-3; tentatively, D is TRBD1 (5 bases). Trimming removed 9 bases at V and 6 bases at J, with 24 bases between. The CDR3 is made up of 16 amino acids. Germline V gene sequence: CDR1 SGHVS, CDR2 FQNEAQ. This CDR3 reads CASTPGVTGGVNTIYF. CDR3 DNA sequence: TGTGCCAGTACCCCTGGGGTTACGGGGGGTGTAAACACCATATATTTT. Using reference TRBV7-8 and TRBJ1-3 for the parts outside the CDR3, the full variable domain is GAGVSQSPRYKVAKRGQDVALRCDPISGHVSLFWYQQALGQGPEFLTYFQNEAQLDKSGLPSDRFFAERPEGSVSTLKIQRTQQEDSAVYLCASTPGVTGGVNTIYFGEGSWLTVV.

There are many counts of this clonotype. The chain has TRBV18 and TRBJ1-2, with D perhaps TRBD1 (6 bases). The CDR3 length is 13 residues. V was clipped by 1 base and J by 7 bases, with 10 bases between them. In germline, CDR1 is KGHSH, CDR2 LQKENI. CDR3 coding DNA: TGTGCCAGCTCACCACGAGGGGGTCCTGGCTACACCTTC. Amino acids: CASSPRGGPGYTF.

V and J are TRBV2 and TRBJ2-3; D is undetermined. V was trimmed by 7 bases and J by 1 base, leaving 12 bases between them. Germline-derived CDR1 and CDR2 are SNHLY and FYNNEI. The CDR3 has 14 residues. In DNA, the CDR3 is TGTGCCAGCACGGTAACTTGGGGCACAGATACGCAGTATTTT. This sequence encodes CASTVTWGTDTQYF.

Details on this clonotype: Compared with germline, one end of the junction differs, possibly owing to a read error. V and J are TRBV5-1 and TRBJ2-1; D is uncertain. Germline V CDR1 and CDR2: SGHRS, YFSETQ. The CDR3 extends over 12 amino acids. CDR3: CASSRRVGEKFF. The CDR3 DNA reads TGTGCCAGCAGCCGTCGTGTCGGTGAGAAGTTCTTC.